The 26 T cell receptor beta chains reported below all come from one sample, sequenced in a study of regulatory T cells in long-lasting Graves disease. As for time point: newly diagnosed GD, antithyroid drugs for less than 3 months. RNA extracted from PBMCs served as the sequencing template. TCR beta libraries were built with iRepertoire HTBI primers and Arm-PCR of CDR3 regions. TCRdb called the multiplex PCR reads again in MiXCR, with one record for every CDR3 protein. Of roughly 560,000 distinct CDR3 sequences detected, more than 15% appear once; the ten largest clones hold roughly 25%. The same sample was also studied in work on T cells in Graves' hyperthyroidism and ophthalmopathy.

Sequencing was performed on peripheral blood mononuclear cells (PBMCs), taken at new diagnosis, from a patient treated with antithyroid drugs. Receptors originate from a middle-aged woman with Graves disease.

The rearrangement uses TRBV7-9 and TRBJ2-3; weak D call: TRBD2 (5 bases). The germline gives CDR1 SEHNR, CDR2 FQNEAQ (reference sequence). The ends were cut back, 5 bases at V and 1 base at J, with 10 bases in the middle. This CDR3 comprises 14 residues. The CDR3, as DNA: TGTGCCAGCAGCACCAGCGGACGCACAGATACGCAGTATTTT. Translating it yields CASSTSGRTDTQYF.

This clonotype was detected many times. The chain joins TRBV12-5 to TRBJ1-5; tentative D call: TRBD1 (6 bases). The CDR3 is 17 residues long. Per the germline V gene, CDR1 is LGHNT and CDR2 is FRNRAP. Trimming removed 2 bases from V and 9 bases from J, with 23 bases in between. The CDR3 loop reads CASGLTGLGGAKLPQHF. The CDR3 coding sequence is TGTGCTAGTGGTTTGACAGGCCTGGGGGGGGCCAAATTGCCCCAGCATTTT.

The J gene is TRBJ2-1, the V gene TRBV15; perhaps D is TRBD1 or TRBD2 (6 bases each). Germline CDR1 reads LNHNV; CDR2 reads YYDKDF (reference sequence). This CDR3 region has 15 residues. V was shortened by 5 bases and J by 7 bases, with 18 bases between the two germline ends. Here the CDR3 reads CATSGVGQGGNEQFF. The CDR3 DNA sequence: TGTGCCACCAGCGGAGTTGGACAAGGGGGGAATGAGCAGTTCTTC.

The table lists this clonotype with many counts. This chain connects TRBV2 to TRBJ2-3, with D perhaps TRBD1 (6 bases). This CDR3 has 14 residues. The germline CDR1 and CDR2 sequences are SNHLY and FYNNEI. V was trimmed by 8 bases and J by 8 bases, leaving 20 bases between them. Written as DNA, the CDR3 is TGTGCCAGCTCCCGGGACACAAGTCTAAGTACGCAGTATTTT. Translating it yields CASSRDTSLSTQYF.

This clonotype was counted at least ten times. The rearrangement joins TRBV11-3 to TRBJ1-1, with D tentatively TRBD1 (5 bases). The CDR3 sequence is 16 residues long. Between the trimmed V and J ends, which lost 1 base and 5 bases, there was a span of 17 bases. CDR1 and CDR2 from the germline V gene are SGHNT and YENEEA. In DNA, the CDR3 is TGTGCCAGCAGCTTAGGGGGCCCCGCGGGGGAAACTGAAGCTTTCTTT. This translates into CASSLGGPAGETEAFF. The whole variable domain, filled in from reference TRBV11-3 and TRBJ1-1, reads EAGVVQSPRYKIIEKKQPVAFWCNPISGHNTLYWYLQNLGQGPELLIRYENEEAVDDSQLPKDRFSAERLKGVDSTLKIQPAELGDSAVYLCASSLGGPAGETEAFFGQGTRLTVV.

This clonotype was seen only a few times. The rearrangement links TRBV12-3 or TRBV12-4 to TRBJ1-6, with 7 bases fitting TRBD1. CDR3 length: 14 residues. V shed 7 bases, J shed 7 bases, and the junction held 7 bases outside the gene matches. Here the CDR3 DNA reads TGTGCCAGCACCCCAGGACAGGTGAATTCACCCCTCCACTTT. This translates into CASTPGQVNSPLHF.

This clonotype was detected ten times or more. At one end, the junction sequence differs from germline, possibly due to a read error. The CDR3 DNA reads TGTGCCAGCAGTAACTCACAGGGACTGAGTTCACCCCTCCACTTT. As protein: CASSNSQGLSSPLHF. The gene calls are TRBV6-2 or TRBV6-3 and TRBJ1-6; D possibly corresponds to TRBD1 (6 bases). CDR3 length: 15 amino acids. CDR1 is MNHEY, CDR2 SVGEGT, per germline.

The J gene is TRBJ2-7, the V gene TRBV7-9; D is possibly TRBD1 or TRBD2 (5 bases each). The CDR3 runs to 15 residues. V lost 5 bases and J lost 4, with 18 bases in between. Germline CDR1 and CDR2: SEHNR and FQNEAQ (reference sequence). DNA of the CDR3: TGTGCCAGCAGCCACGGGACGGATGTAGATTACGAGCAGTACTTC. It is translated as CASSHGTDVDYEQYF.

For the CDR3, the DNA is TGTGCCGGCGGCGACGTCATTGGGGCATACGAGCAGTACTTC. Its translation: CAGGDVIGAYEQYF. V usage is TRBV6-1 and J usage is TRBJ2-7, with D perhaps TRBD1 (5 bases). The V and J ends lost 11 bases and 4 bases respectively, with 21 bases between them. This CDR3 comprises 14 residues. Germline assignment: CDR1 MNHNS and CDR2 SASEGT.

The J gene is TRBJ1-2, the V gene TRBV28, with a possible D match to TRBD1 (6 bases). CDR3 size: 16 residues. Germline-derived CDR1 and CDR2 are MDHEN and SYDVKM. V lost 4 bases to trimming and J lost 4 bases, with 19 bases between them. The CDR3 bases are TGTGCCAGCAGTTCTTCTAGGACAGCGGCCCTCTATGGCTACACCTTC. It specifies CASSSSRTAALYGYTF.

Many counts were recorded for this clonotype. This chain joins TRBV18 and TRBJ1-3; no definite D call. This CDR3 has 16 residues. The germline gives CDR1 KGHSH, CDR2 LQKENI. Trimming left V 1 base short and J 1 base short, with 11 bases between. This CDR3 reads CASSPQGERSGNTIYF. CDR3 coding DNA: TGTGCCAGCTCACCACAGGGCGAGAGGTCTGGAAACACCATATATTTT. The full variable domain, completed using reference TRBV18 and TRBJ1-3, is NAGVMQNPRHLVRRRGQEARLRCSPMKGHSHVYWYRQLPEEGLKFMVYLQKENIIDESGMPKERFSAEFPKEGPSILRIQQVVRGDSAAYFCASSPQGERSGNTIYFGEGSWLTVV.

This clonotype was detected ten times or more. The V gene is TRBV14, the J gene TRBJ1-6; the match to TRBD1 covers 7 bases. The CDR3 length is 16 residues. Germline V gene data show CDR1 as SGHDN and CDR2 as FVKESK. J gave up 9 bases and V 4 bases, and 12 bases lay outside the gene matches. For the CDR3, the DNA is TGTGCCAGCAGCCCCCTCGGACAGGCTGTAGGTTCACCCCTCCACTTT. Translation gives CASSPLGQAVGSPLHF.

A few counts support this clonotype. The chain joins TRBV12-3 or TRBV12-4 to TRBJ1-6; 8 nucleotides agree with TRBD1. The trim removed 3 bases at V and 8 bases at J, leaving 6 bases unmatched. This CDR3 region has 15 residues. CDR3 in amino acids: CASSFRGPKDSPLHF. The CDR3 DNA follows: TGTGCCAGCAGTTTCAGGGGGCCGAAGGATTCACCCCTCCACTTT.

This clonotype occurred many times. This chain uses TRBV7-3 with TRBJ1-1, with TRBD1 matching over 9 bases. The trim removed 1 base at V and 2 bases at J, leaving 5 bases unmatched. Germline loops: CDR1 SGHTA, CDR2 FQGTGA. The CDR3 runs to 16 residues. This CDR3 reads CASSLRGTGFNTEAFF. Written as DNA, the CDR3 is TGTGCCAGCAGCTTAAGGGGGACAGGGTTTAACACTGAAGCTTTCTTT.

The table lists this clonotype with many counts. The V call is TRBV12-3 or TRBV12-4, the J call TRBJ2-2; D might be TRBD2 (6 bases). The CDR3 spans 17 residues. Trimming cost V 4 bases and J 5 bases, with 20 bases left between them. CDR3 in DNA: TGTGCCAGCAGTTCGGGGGTGGGAGCGGGCGGAACCGGGGAGCTGTTTTTT. It encodes CASSSGVGAGGTGELFF.

This clonotype has just a few counts. The chain combines TRBV5-7 with TRBJ1-5, with 7 bases aligning to TRBD1. TRBV5-7 is treated as an ORF (open reading frame) with a function not yet certain. This CDR3 is 15 amino acids long. After removal of 0 bases from V and 3 bases from J, the junction contained 3 bases not matched to a gene. The CDR3 bases are TGTGCCAGCAGCTTGGTCAGGGGGGACAATCAGCCCCAGCATTTT. Protein sequence: CASSLVRGDNQPQHF.

Ten or more counts support this clonotype. The chain carries TRBV11-2 and TRBJ2-3; 8 nucleotides match TRBD2. Unmatched junction bases numbered 5, after V lost 3 bases and J lost 3 bases. Germline V lookup: CDR1 SGHAT, CDR2 FQNNGV. The CDR3 spans 15 residues. DNA of the CDR3: TGTGCCAGCAGCTTTCGGCGGGGGGATACAGATACGCAGTATTTT. Translating it yields CASSFRRGDTDTQYF.

This clonotype was seen repeatedly, ten times or more. This chain uses TRBV20-1 with TRBJ2-3; D may be TRBD1 or TRBD2 (5 bases each). With 3 bases removed from V and 3 bases from J, the gap between germline ends came to 13 bases. CDR1 is DFQATT and CDR2 is SNEGSKA in the germline V gene (reference sequence). The CDR3 spans 14 residues. CDR3 amino acids: CSASQGDLTDTQYF. CDR3 nucleotide sequence: TGCAGTGCTAGCCAAGGGGACCTGACAGATACGCAGTATTTT.

In the case of this clonotype: This may be a read error: a much more frequent sequence differs by one nucleotide. In this CDR3 the conserved last residue, phenylalanine or tryptophan, is missing, so a read error is likely. The rearrangement uses TRBV28 and TRBJ2-5, with TRBD1 as a possible D gene (5 bases). The CDR3 is 13 residues long. Looked up from germline, CDR1 is MDHEN and CDR2 is SYDVKM. V gave up 2 bases and J gave up 7 bases, with 11 bases separating them. Here the CDR3 reads CASSLLGPGTQYL. CDR3 DNA: TGTGCCAGCAGTTTACTGGGGCCGGGGACCCAGTACCTC.

In its sample, this clonotype was seen many times. The gene calls are TRBV20-1 and TRBJ2-7; D is undetermined. Germline-derived CDR1 and CDR2 are DFQATT and SNEGSKA (reference sequence). Trimming shortened V by 3 bases and J by 1 base, and 7 bases separated the two germline ends. The CDR3 has 12 amino acids. The CDR3 sequence is CSASDKSYEQYF. As DNA, the CDR3 is TGCAGTGCTAGTGATAAATCCTACGAGCAGTACTTC.

The rearrangement joins TRBV7-3 to TRBJ2-3; 10 bases map to TRBD1. CDR3 length equals 15 residues. The germline gives CDR1 SGHTA, CDR2 FQGTGA. V was clipped by 5 bases and J by 4 bases; unmatched bases: 6. The CDR3 coding sequence is TGTGCCAGCAGCGACACTGGACAGGGGGCAGATACGCAGTATTTT. Residues: CASSDTGQGADTQYF.

At least ten counts were recorded for this clonotype. This sequence joins TRBV2 and TRBJ2-7; TRBD2 matches at 9 bases. V lost 4 bases, J lost 7 bases, and 11 bases stayed unmatched. Germline V gene lookup returns CDR1 SNHLY and CDR2 FYNNEI. The length of the CDR3 is 15 residues. The CDR3 reads CASSGSGGKTGEQYF. In nucleotides, the CDR3 is TGTGCCAGCAGTGGGAGCGGGGGGAAAACAGGGGAGCAGTACTTC.

The chain combines TRBV20-1 with TRBJ2-1, with 7 nucleotides matching TRBD1. The V gene's germline CDR1 is DFQATT and CDR2 SNEGSKA (reference sequence). Trimming took 6 bases from V and 3 from J; bases not matched to a gene: 5. This CDR3 comprises 13 residues. The CDR3 nucleotides read TGCAGTGCACCGCGACAGGGCTACAATGAGCAGTTCTTC. It codes for CSAPRQGYNEQFF.

This clonotype was seen at least ten times. V gene TRBV12-3 or TRBV12-4 combines with J gene TRBJ2-1; TRBD2 matches at 8 bases. The CDR3 consists of 12 residues. With V trimmed by 5 bases and J by 12 bases, 6 bases remained unmatched. CDR3 amino acids: CASSTSGLRQFF. The CDR3 DNA is TGTGCCAGCAGTACTAGCGGCTTGAGGCAGTTCTTC.

This clonotype was recorded many times. The chain employs TRBV7-8 and TRBJ2-5; 7 bases match TRBD2. J gave up 5 bases and V 3 bases, and 6 bases lay outside the gene matches. CDR1 SGHVS and CDR2 FQNEAQ come from the germline V gene. CDR3 length equals 14 residues. The CDR3 loop is CASSLRTSWETQYF. For the CDR3, the DNA is TGTGCCAGCAGCTTGAGGACTAGTTGGGAGACCCAGTACTTC.

This clonotype was observed a handful of times. J is TRBJ1-2 and V is TRBV10-3; 7 bases align to TRBD1. J lost 3 bases, V lost 6 bases, and 1 base had no gene match. Germline V lookup: CDR1 ENHRY, CDR2 SYGVKD. The CDR3 covers 12 residues. CDR3 coding DNA: TGTGCCATCAGCGGGACAGACTATGGCTACACCTTC. Translation: CAISGTDYGYTF.